A single sample is the source of the 21 T cell receptor beta chains below, sequenced in a study of T cells expressing NK-cell markers (dated by TCRdb to about 2020). Libraries were made using 5' RACE. Instrument used: Illumina HiSeq 2000. Once TCRdb had reprocessed the reads, it stored one entry per CDR3 protein sequence and supplied no DNA. The sample table records some 280,000 distinct CDR3 sequences. 0.3% to 0.45% of the sample is in the top ten clones. The material sequenced was blood T cells: a sorted CD56 or NKG2C T cell subset, CD4+ or CD8+ T cells, or bulk PBMC T cells (not recorded which). The origin of the receptors is a man younger than 35 in good health. Donor details come from another sample of the same person, matched by shared clones.

The chain carries TRBV24-1 and TRBJ2-1; the D gene TCRdb calls, TRBD2, cannot be checked with no DNA. This CDR3 comprises 16 residues. Germline V gives CDR1 KGHDR, CDR2 SFDVKD. The CDR3 sequence: CATSDPLAGVFDEQFF.

The V and J genes are TRBV3-1 and TRBJ2-3; lacking DNA, the TRBD2 call made by TCRdb goes unchecked. Germline V gene sequence: CDR1 LGHDT, CDR2 YNNKEL (reference sequence). The CDR3 is 18 amino acids. CDR3: CASSQDGGAGELTDTQYF.

This chain joins TRBV5-1 and TRBJ2-3; TCRdb selects TRBD1, and the lack of DNA leaves this call unchecked. Per the germline V gene, CDR1 is SGHRS and CDR2 is YFSETQ. The CDR3 has 16 amino acids. The chain's CDR3 is CASSFDDRDGTDTQYF. Full variable domain (missing parts from reference TRBV5-1 and TRBJ2-3): KAGVTQTPRYLIKTRGQQVTLSCSPISGHRSVSWYQQTPGQGLQFLFEYFSETQRNKGNFPGRFSGRQFSNSRSEMNVSTLELGDSALYLCASSFDDRDGTDTQYFGPGTRLTVL.

V and J are TRBV7-6 and TRBJ1-1; TCRdb lists TRBD1, though no DNA is available to test this call. Germline loops: CDR1 SGHVS, CDR2 FNYEAQ. CDR3 size: 15 residues. Here the CDR3 reads CASSRGQVGSTEAFF.

The rearrangement uses TRBV5-1 and TRBJ2-3; the D call from TCRdb, TRBD1, cannot be confirmed without DNA. The CDR3 runs 15 residues. The germline gives CDR1 SGHRS, CDR2 YFSETQ. The CDR3 protein is CASSSWGGSADTQYF.

This sequence joins TRBV6-1 and TRBJ1-4. Germline V gives CDR1 MNHNS, CDR2 SASEGT. CDR3 length: 16 residues. The CDR3 spells CASSPGHSGRLEKLFF.

The V call is TRBV20-1, the J call TRBJ2-7; TCRdb indicates TRBD1, and absent DNA this call remains unverified. Germline V gene sequence: CDR1 DFQATT, CDR2 SNEGSKA (reference sequence). This CDR3 region has 14 residues. CDR3 sequence reads: CSARVRGQGHEQYF.

The chain carries TRBV7-2 and TRBJ1-1; without DNA, the TCRdb call of TRBD1 cannot be checked. The CDR3 has 12 amino acids. Per germline, CDR1 SGHTA and CDR2 FQGNSA. This chain's CDR3 is CASSSHRDVAFF.

The J gene is TRBJ1-2, the V gene TRBV27; the TCRdb call, TRBD1, lacks DNA for checking. The CDR3 totals 14 residues. In germline, CDR1 is MNHEY, CDR2 SMNVEV (reference sequence). CDR3 residues: CASMGQGAPYGYTF.

The genes are TRBV5-6 and TRBJ2-3. The CDR3 is made up of 12 amino acids. Germline CDR1 is SGHDT and CDR2 is YYEEEE. CDR3 sequence: CASSDGQDTQYF. The full variable domain, rest sourced from reference TRBV5-6 and TRBJ2-3, is DAGVTQSPTHLIKTRGQQVTLRCSPKSGHDTVSWYQQALGQGPQFIFQYYEEEERQRGNFPDRFSGHQFPNYSSELNVNALLLGDSALYLCASSDGQDTQYFGPGTRLTVL.

The chain links TRBV2 to TRBJ2-3; TCRdb returns TRBD2, unconfirmable since there is no DNA. CDR3 length equals 14 residues. The germline gives CDR1 SNHLY, CDR2 FYNNEI. The CDR3: CASKSKRDTDTQYF.

The V and J genes are TRBV5-5 and TRBJ1-2. Germline loops: CDR1 SGHKS, CDR2 YYEKEE (reference sequence). The CDR3 runs 14 residues. CDR3: CASSHQTEVYGYTF. The full variable domain, in which reference TRBV5-5 and TRBJ1-2 provide the parts outside the CDR3, is DAGVTQSPTHLIKTRGQQVTLRCSPISGHKSVSWYQQVLGQGPQFIFQYYEKEERGRGNFPDRFSARQFPNYSSELNVNALLLGDSALYLCASSHQTEVYGYTFGSGTRLTVV.

This sequence joins TRBV6-2 or TRBV6-3 and TRBJ2-5; there is no DNA to check the TCRdb D call of TRBD2. CDR1 is MNHEY, CDR2 SVGEGT, per germline. CDR3 length: 17 amino acids. The CDR3 spells CASILRQTSGREETQYF.

Here the CDR3 reads CAIGTSGPLTDTQYF. The chain uses TRBV24-1 and TRBJ2-3; TCRdb's D call, TRBD2, is unchecked because there is no DNA. CDR1 is KGHDR and CDR2 is SFDVKD in the germline V gene. CDR3 size: 15 residues.

V is TRBV6-2 or TRBV6-3 and J is TRBJ1-6. The germline gives CDR1 MNHEY, CDR2 SVGEGT. This CDR3 has 14 amino acids. The CDR3 loop is CASSHLTRREVLHF.

The chain's CDR3 is CASSLPGEGTGGNRQFF. The chain is built from TRBV12-3 or TRBV12-4 and TRBJ2-1; no DNA is available, so the TRBD1 call from TCRdb remains unchecked. This CDR3 is built from 17 residues.

The V call is TRBV7-2, the J call TRBJ1-1; TCRdb's D gene call, TRBD1, goes unchecked for lack of DNA. Looked up from germline, CDR1 is SGHTA and CDR2 is FQGNSA. The CDR3 is 17 residues long. The CDR3 loop reads CASSLSGTGSLGTEAFF.

This CDR3 is CATSREGRIYNEQFF. The chain joins TRBV15 to TRBJ2-1. Germline CDR1 reads LNHNV; CDR2 reads YYDKDF (reference sequence). The CDR3 spans 15 residues.

This chain joins TRBV18 and TRBJ2-5; TCRdb proposes TRBD2, but this gene call is untestable without DNA. Germline-derived CDR1 and CDR2 are KGHSH and LQKENI. The CDR3 contains 18 residues. The CDR3 spells CASSPGLAGVREQETQYF.

The chain carries TRBV18 and TRBJ2-5. The CDR3 is 12 residues long. Germline CDR1 KGHSH, CDR2 LQKENI. CDR3 amino acids: CASSPVDETQYF.

This chain uses TRBV5-1 with TRBJ2-7; TCRdb calls TRBD1, which cannot be checked without DNA. The CDR3 consists of 15 residues. From germline, CDR1 is SGHRS and CDR2 YFSETQ. This CDR3 reads CASSLGDRSSYEQYF.